The next 20 T cell receptor beta chains were all read from a single sample in a study of blood T cell repertoires in COVID-19. Some clones are missing from TCRdb's copy, which holds only in-frame ones; the method was immunoSEQ multiplex PCR. This table holds approximately 63,000 clones, 80% to 90% found once. The sample taken for sequencing was peripheral blood. These receptors were taken from a woman of 80 years or more with active COVID-19.

This chain connects TRBV2 to TRBJ2-3, with D possibly TRBD2 on 7 matching bases. Trimming shortened V by 4 bases and J by 4 bases, and 18 bases separated the two germline ends. The germline V gene encodes CDR1 SNHLY and CDR2 FYNNEI. This CDR3 comprises 16 residues. The CDR3 sequence is CASSALRGGRADTQYF. The DNA for the CDR3 is TGTGCCAGCAGTGCTCTCAGGGGAGGGAGGGCAGATACGCAGTATTTT.

This clone was observed once. CDR3 bases: TGTGCCAGCAGCTTAGAGGGACTAGTGCGGTTCTTC. Translation gives CASSLEGLVRFF. The genes are TRBV7-9 and TRBJ2-1, with 8 bases identical to TRBD2. V lost 1 base to trimming and J lost 15 bases; unmatched junction nucleotides: 5. The length of the CDR3 is 12 residues. Germline lookup yields CDR1 SEHNR and CDR2 FQNEAQ (reference sequence).

The chain recombines TRBV12-3 or TRBV12-4 with TRBJ1-1; D gene uncertain. The CDR3 sequence is 11 residues long. V shed 7 bases and J shed 8 bases, with 11 bases lying between them. CDR3 DNA: TGTGCCAGCACCGCGGCCTCCGAAGCTTTCTTT. This encodes CASTAASEAFF.

J is TRBJ2-4 and V is TRBV14, with a tentative D call TRBD1 (6 bases). Trimming cost V 4 bases and J 10 bases, with 11 bases left between them. The CDR3 has 12 residues. Germline V lookup: CDR1 SGHDN, CDR2 FVKESK. The CDR3 spells CASSPRGRIQYF. The CDR3 coding sequence is TGTGCCAGCAGCCCCAGGGGCAGGATTCAGTACTTC.

This chain joins TRBV7-8 and TRBJ2-3; 8 bases fit TRBD2. CDR1 and CDR2 from the germline V gene are SGHVS and FQNEAQ. The CDR3 is 13 residues long. V trimming: 4 bases; J trimming: 6 bases; junction bases outside the gene matches: 3. Written as DNA, the CDR3 is TGTGCCAGCAGCTGGGGACTAGGGGATACGCAGTATTTT. Translated: CASSWGLGDTQYF.

The chain couples TRBV16 to TRBJ1-2; D possibly corresponds to TRBD1 (6 bases). Trimming pared 2 bases from V and 8 bases from J, leaving 12 bases between. CDR1 is KGHSY, CDR2 FQNENV, per germline. This CDR3 region has 13 residues. CDR3 in DNA: TGTGCCAGCAGCCAAACCAGGGGACGAGGCTACACCTTC. As protein: CASSQTRGRGYTF.

The rearrangement links TRBV7-3 to TRBJ2-3; D unresolved. Between the trimmed V and J ends, which lost 5 bases and 1 base, there was a span of 7 bases. The CDR3 is 13 residues long. Germline V gives CDR1 SGHTA, CDR2 FQGTGA. CDR3 coding DNA: TGTGCCAGCAGCCCCGTCGGCACAGATACGCAGTATTTT. It specifies CASSPVGTDTQYF.

The genes are TRBV9 and TRBJ1-1; D possibly corresponds to TRBD1 (5 bases). V gave up 1 base and J gave up 7 bases, with 20 bases separating them. The CDR3 totals 16 residues. Germline CDR1 is SGDLS and CDR2 is YYNGEE. CDR3 DNA sequence: TGTGCCAGCAGCGTACAACCCCAGGGTCTGGGGGGTGAAGCTTTCTTT. Amino acids: CASSVQPQGLGGEAFF.

The CDR3 DNA follows: TGTGCCAGCACCCCTGAACTAGCGGATACCGGGGAGCTGTTTTTT. Translating it yields CASTPELADTGELFF. The V gene is TRBV6-5, the J gene TRBJ2-2, with 8 positions matching TRBD2. This CDR3 comprises 15 residues. V shed 7 bases, J shed 5 bases, and the junction held 9 bases outside the gene matches. From germline, CDR1 is MNHEY and CDR2 SVGAGI.

The chain joins TRBV5-8 to TRBJ1-1, with D unclear. There are 15 residues in the CDR3. V shed 3 bases and J shed 4 bases, with 16 bases lying between them. Germline V gene lookup returns CDR1 SGHTS and CDR2 YDEGEE. DNA of the CDR3: TGTGCCAGCAGCTATCCGACGGGGTTAGGCACTGAAGCTTTCTTT. As protein: CASSYPTGLGTEAFF.

The chain combines TRBV7-2 with TRBJ2-1; 13 nucleotides line up with TRBD2. V lost 5 bases and J lost 10; bases outside the gene matches: 5. The CDR3 sequence is 14 residues long. Per germline, CDR1 SGHTA and CDR2 FQGNSA. The CDR3 sequence is CASSPPGLAGEQFF. CDR3 DNA sequence: TGTGCCAGCAGCCCCCCGGGACTAGCGGGGGAGCAGTTCTTC.

This clone was found once. CDR3 loop: CASSLAPEGGYEQYF. The CDR3 DNA sequence: TGTGCCAGCAGCTTAGCGCCGGAGGGAGGCTACGAGCAGTACTTC. J is TRBJ2-7 and V is TRBV7-2; weak D call: TRBD2 (6 bases). The CDR3 loop spans 15 amino acids. CDR1 is SGHTA and CDR2 is FQGNSA in the germline V gene. The V end lost 0 bases, the J end lost 3 bases, and 12 bases lay between the germline ends.

V gene TRBV29-1 combines with J gene TRBJ1-1; tentatively, D is TRBD1 (5 bases). The germline gives CDR1 SQVTM, CDR2 ANQGSEA. The CDR3 runs 14 residues. Trimming removed 3 bases from V and 6 bases from J, with 17 bases in between. As DNA, the CDR3 is TGCAGCGTTGAGGGCAGGGTCAGGATTCCTGAAGCTTTCTTT. Protein sequence: CSVEGRVRIPEAFF.

The rearrangement uses TRBV29-1 and TRBJ2-7; 9 bases map to TRBD1. The V gene's germline CDR1 is SQVTM and CDR2 ANQGSEA. Trimming took 4 bases from V and 9 from J; bases not matched to a gene: 7. CDR3 length: 12 amino acids. The CDR3 is CSVAGQGMGQYF. CDR3 DNA: TGCAGCGTTGCGGGACAGGGTATGGGGCAGTACTTC.

The gene calls are TRBV9 and TRBJ1-2; possibly TRBD1 for D (6 bases). The CDR3 covers 13 residues. CDR1 and CDR2 from the germline V gene are SGDLS and YYNGEE. The V and J ends lost 4 bases and 4 bases respectively, with 11 bases between them. The CDR3: CASSQQGPYGYTF. The CDR3, as DNA: TGTGCCAGCAGCCAACAGGGACCCTATGGCTACACCTTC. Full variable domain (outside the CDR3, taken from reference TRBV9 and TRBJ1-2): DSGVTQTPKHLITATGQRVTLRCSPRSGDLSVYWYQQSLDQGLQFLIQYYNGEERAKGNILERFSAQQFPDLHSELNLSSLELGDSALYFCASSQQGPYGYTFGSGTRLTVV.

This clone was observed many times. The chain recombines TRBV6-2 or TRBV6-3 with TRBJ2-7, with 7 bases aligning to TRBD2. Per the germline V gene, CDR1 is MNHEY and CDR2 is SVGEGT. V shed 5 bases and J 4 bases; nucleotides not matched to a gene: 14. The CDR3 is 16 amino acids. The CDR3 sequence: CASSISRRGYEYEQYF. The CDR3 DNA is TGTGCCAGCAGTATATCTCGGCGGGGGTATGAGTACGAGCAGTACTTC.

The CDR3 bases are TGTGCCAGCAGTTTATTAGGACAGGGGTATGGCTACACCTTC. This gives the protein CASSLLGQGYGYTF. This sequence joins TRBV27 and TRBJ1-2; 9 bases align to TRBD1. After removal of 1 base from V and 5 bases from J, the junction contained 2 bases not matched to a gene. CDR3 size: 14 residues. In germline, CDR1 is MNHEY, CDR2 SMNVEV (reference sequence).

With regard to this clone: Germline is not matched at one junction end, which may reflect a read error. This chain links TRBV6-1 with TRBJ1-6; D is perhaps TRBD1 (6 bases). Germline V gene data show CDR1 as MNHNS and CDR2 as SASEGT. This CDR3 has 14 amino acids. The CDR3: CASNEWGQNSPLHF. Here the CDR3 DNA reads TGTGCCAGCAATGAATGGGGGCAGAATTCACCCCTCCACTTT.

This sequence joins TRBV5-4 and TRBJ1-1; D might be TRBD1 (6 bases). Germline V gene sequence: CDR1 SGHNT, CDR2 YYREEE (reference sequence). The CDR3 extends over 13 amino acids. Trimming removed 9 bases from V and 3 bases from J, with 15 bases in between. CDR3 protein: CATGRGADTEAFF. In nucleotides, the CDR3 is TGTGCCACCGGGCGGGGGGCGGACACTGAAGCTTTCTTT. The full variable domain, completed using reference TRBV5-4 and TRBJ1-1, is ETGVTQSPTHLIKTRGQQVTLRCSSQSGHNTVSWYQQALGQGPQFIFQYYREEENGRGNFPPRFSGLQFPNYSSELNVNALELDDSALYLCATGRGADTEAFFGQGTRLTVV.

This sequence joins TRBV9 and TRBJ2-3; D unclear. This CDR3 is 16 amino acids long. CDR1 and CDR2 from the germline V gene are SGDLS and YYNGEE. Trimming took off 3 bases at V and 0 bases at J, with 14 bases between the two ends. This CDR3 reads CASSALSRSSTDTQYF. As DNA, the CDR3 is TGTGCCAGCAGCGCCCTTTCTAGGTCTAGCACAGATACGCAGTATTTT.